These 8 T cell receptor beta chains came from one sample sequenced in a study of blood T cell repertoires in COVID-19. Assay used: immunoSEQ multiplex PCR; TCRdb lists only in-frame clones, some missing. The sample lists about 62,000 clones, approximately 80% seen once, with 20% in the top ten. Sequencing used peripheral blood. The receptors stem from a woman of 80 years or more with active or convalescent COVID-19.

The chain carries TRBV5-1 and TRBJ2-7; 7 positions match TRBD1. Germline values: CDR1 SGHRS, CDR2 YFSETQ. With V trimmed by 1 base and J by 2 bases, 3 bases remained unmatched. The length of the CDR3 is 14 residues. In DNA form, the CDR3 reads TGCGCCAGCAGCTTGCGGGACAGAGCCTACGAGCAGTACTTC. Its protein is CASSLRDRAYEQYF.

The chain's CDR3 is CASSDGVALGQPQHF. The CDR3 DNA follows: TGTGCCAGCAGTGATGGGGTAGCGTTGGGACAGCCCCAGCATTTT. The chain employs TRBV6-1 and TRBJ1-5; no clear D gene. Germline V gene sequence: CDR1 MNHNS, CDR2 SASEGT. With 3 bases removed from V and 7 bases from J, the gap between germline ends came to 16 bases. CDR3 length: 15 amino acids.

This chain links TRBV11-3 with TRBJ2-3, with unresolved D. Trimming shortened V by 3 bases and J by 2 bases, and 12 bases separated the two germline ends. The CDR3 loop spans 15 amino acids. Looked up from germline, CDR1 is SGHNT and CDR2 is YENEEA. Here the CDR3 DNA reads TGTGCCAGCAGCTTCTCTGCACGGTTCACAGATACGCAGTATTTT. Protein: CASSFSARFTDTQYF.

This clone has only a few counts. CDR3 residues: CASRRGQGNLGYTF. The CDR3 coding sequence is TGTGCCAGTAGGAGGGGACAGGGCAACCTTGGCTACACCTTC. The chain couples TRBV19 to TRBJ1-2, with TRBD1 identical over 9 bases. This CDR3 spans 14 amino acids. V gave up 6 bases and J gave up 7 bases; unmatched junction bases: 9. Germline CDR1 reads LNHDA; CDR2 reads SQIVND (reference sequence).

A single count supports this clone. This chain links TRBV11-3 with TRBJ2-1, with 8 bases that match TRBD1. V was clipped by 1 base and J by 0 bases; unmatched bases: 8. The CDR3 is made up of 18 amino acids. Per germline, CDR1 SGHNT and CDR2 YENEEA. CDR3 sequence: CASSLGASGQGSYNEQFF. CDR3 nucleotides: TGTGCCAGCAGCTTAGGGGCTTCAGGACAGGGCTCCTACAATGAGCAGTTCTTC.

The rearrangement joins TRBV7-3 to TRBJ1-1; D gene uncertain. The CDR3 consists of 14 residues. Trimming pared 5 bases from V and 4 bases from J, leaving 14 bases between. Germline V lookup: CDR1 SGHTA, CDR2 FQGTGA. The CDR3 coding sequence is TGTGCCAGCAGCCAAACGACTGGTTTCACTGAAGCTTTCTTT. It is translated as CASSQTTGFTEAFF.

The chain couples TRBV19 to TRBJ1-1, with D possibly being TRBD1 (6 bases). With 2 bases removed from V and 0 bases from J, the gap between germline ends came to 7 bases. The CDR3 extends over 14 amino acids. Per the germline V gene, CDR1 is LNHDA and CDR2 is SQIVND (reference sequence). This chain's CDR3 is CASSIKGVNTEAFF. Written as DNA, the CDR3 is TGTGCCAGTAGTATAAAGGGGGTGAACACTGAAGCTTTCTTT.

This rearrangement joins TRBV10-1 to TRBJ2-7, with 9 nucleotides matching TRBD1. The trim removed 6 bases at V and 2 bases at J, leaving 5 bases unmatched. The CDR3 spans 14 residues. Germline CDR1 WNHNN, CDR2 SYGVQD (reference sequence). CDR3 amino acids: CASSEGQGPYEQYF. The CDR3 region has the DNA TGCGCCAGCAGCGAGGGACAGGGCCCCTACGAGCAGTACTTC.